This TCR beta chain was retrieved from a study of CD8 T cells in Susac syndrome (dated 2019 in TCRdb). A note on the overall study: Whether CD8+ T cell activation and differentiation in Susac syndrome was antigen driven was tested using repertoire sequencing.

V and J are trimmed by 3 bases and 1 base, and the gene matches miss 16 bases of the junction. The CDR1 and CDR2 encoded by the germline V gene (reference sequence) are LNHDA and SQIVND. From the cysteine through the phenylalanine, the CDR3 covers 19 amino acids. Of the read, only the CDR3 DNA is kept; its 57 bases are in frame from base 1. General findings and caveats noted by the study authors: The study acknowledged that relatively few individuals were included in the TCR sequencing and HLA analysis.

A note on this clonotype: Its antigen is not yet known. Within one base of it there is no much larger clone, and no base qualities were kept.

Peripheral blood CD8+ and CD4+ T cells from healthy donors, Susac syndrome patients and multiple sclerosis patients were profiled by high-throughput TCR beta sequencing. Multiple sclerosis controls were treatment-naive patients with stable or active relapsing-remitting disease fulfilling revised McDonald criteria. Bulk CD8+ and CD4+ T cells were purified by magnetic negative isolation, while CD8+ TEMRA cells were enriched using FACS. Blood was collected in EDTA tubes and processed within 24 hours, with PBMCs isolated through density gradient centrifugation. PBMCs intended for TCR sequencing were cryopreserved in liquid nitrogen and thawed later in a water bath at 37 degrees C. The sorted or isolated CD4+, CD8+ and CD8+ TEMRA cells reached a purity of at least 90%. RNA was extracted with the RNeasy kit and roughly 0.45 to 1 ug was reverse transcribed using random hexamers. The immunoSEQ multiplex PCR assay, which covers 54 Vbeta and 13 Jbeta segments, was used to amplify TCR beta CDR3 regions. To correct PCR amplification bias, a synthetic template baseline was used for both primer optimization and computational correction. Under the source paper's analysis protocol: Only productive sequences were kept, with reads annotated to V, D and J genes according to IMGT and analyzed in immunoSEQ Analyzer. Clonality was calculated as one minus the Shannon entropy normalized by log2 of the number of productive unique sequences. For each patient and control, public and private clones were evaluated among the 100 most prevalent clones. Clones were defined as Susac-specific when absent from the healthy and MS cohorts, from roughly 1,100 published viral clones and from other ImmuneACCESS disease sequences. TCRdb reprocessed the public reads (quality trimming at Q25 with fastp, clone calling with MiXCR) and kept in-frame beta chains. For every CDR3 protein sequence, its rows merge into one entry that carries the most common genes and DNA. TCRdb's processing, not the authors' own work, is the source of the V and J calls. This sample lists more than 250,000 distinct CDR3 sequences; 92% were detected once. The biggest ten clones account for 0.06% to 0.075% of the sample.

This clonotype originated in a human donor with multiple sclerosis. The V gene is TRBV19 and the J gene is TRBJ1-1, with 8 central nucleotides matching TRBD1. The sequencing sample was made of CD4+ T cells from PBMCs. The CDR3 protein sequence reads: CASSIVYRTGSYENTEAFF. The DNA sequence reads TGTGCCAGTAGTATCGTATACCGGACAGGGAGCTACGAGAACACTGAAGCTTTCTTT.